Listed below are T cell receptor beta chains from one sample, sequenced in a study of T-cell reconstitution after alpha-beta-depleted transplantation in children. One entry per CDR3 protein, called by TCRdb with MiXCR from the PCR reads. The repertoire holds a few hundred thousand distinct CDR3 sequences, with roughly 8.2% as singletons. Material: peripheral blood, obtained 360 days after TCRalphabeta/CD19-depleted stem cell transplant. Receptors were obtained from a female patient aged 2-9 years who had a stem cell transplant for Fanconi anemia, so the T cells may come from the graft donor. CDR3s include the opening cysteine and the closing phenylalanine or tryptophan. The D gene is left open where the match is weak. Part of the rows lack a size; the others show once, few, many or a class for expanded clones.

clone_size: few
j_call: TRBJ1-5
d_call: NA
v_call: TRBV4-2
cdr3_nt: TGTGCCAGCAGCCAATCAGGGGATGCTGGCTCTCAGCATTTT
cdr3_aa: CASSQSGDAGSQHF

clone_size: many
j_call: TRBJ2-6
d_call: NA
v_call: TRBV20-1
cdr3_nt: TGCAGTGCTAGAGATCCCCCGACATGGGGGTTGGCCCTCTCTGGGGCCAACGTCCTGACTTTC
cdr3_aa: CSARDPPTWGLALSGANVLTF

clone_size: NA
j_call: TRBJ1-6
d_call: NA
v_call: TRBV4-3
cdr3_nt: TGCGCCAGCAGCCAAGAAATCCCCAGGGCGGATTCACCCCTCCACTTT
cdr3_aa: CASSQEIPRADSPLHF

clone_size: few
j_call: TRBJ2-3
d_call: NA
v_call: TRBV27
cdr3_nt: TGTGCCAGCAGTTTAGGATTAAAGACAGCTAGGGGCACAGATACGCAGTATTTT
cdr3_aa: CASSLGLKTARGTDTQYF

clone_size: many
j_call: TRBJ1-2
d_call: NA
v_call: TRBV9
cdr3_nt: TGTGCCAGCAGCCCGGGACTAGGTGGCTACACCTTC
cdr3_aa: CASSPGLGGYTF

clone_size: NA
j_call: TRBJ1-1
d_call: NA
v_call: TRBV2
cdr3_nt: TGTGCCAGCAGTGAAGCGGCTGAAGCTTTCTTT
cdr3_aa: CASSEAAEAFF

clone_size: few
j_call: TRBJ2-7
d_call: TRBD1
v_call: TRBV6-2/TRBV6-3
cdr3_nt: TGTGCCAGCAGTCAACAGGGGTCCTACGAGCAGTACTTC
cdr3_aa: CASSQQGSYEQYF

clone_size: few
j_call: TRBJ2-1
d_call: NA
v_call: TRBV24-1
cdr3_nt: TGTGCCACCAGTGGAAGAAGAGACAGAGACAATGAGCAGTTCTTC
cdr3_aa: CATSGRRDRDNEQFF

clone_size: NA
j_call: TRBJ1-5
d_call: TRBD1
v_call: TRBV12-3/TRBV12-4
cdr3_nt: TGTGCCAGCAGTTTTACCTCCAGGGGGCGCAGGCAGCCCCAGCATTTT
cdr3_aa: CASSFTSRGRRQPQHF

clone_size: many
j_call: TRBJ2-5
d_call: NA
v_call: TRBV28
cdr3_nt: TGTGCCAGCAGGGTTGGGGGGGCAGAGACCCAGTACTTC
cdr3_aa: CASRVGGAETQYF

clone_size: few
j_call: TRBJ1-2
d_call: NA
v_call: TRBV28
cdr3_nt: TGTGCCAGCAGTTTATTCGTCGCTCGAGGGGGCTACACCTTC
cdr3_aa: CASSLFVARGGYTF

clone_size: many
j_call: TRBJ1-2
d_call: TRBD1
v_call: TRBV12-5
cdr3_nt: TGTGCTAGTGGTTTTATCGGACAGGCTAACAGGGGCTATGGCTACACCTTC
cdr3_aa: CASGFIGQANRGYGYTF

clone_size: NA
j_call: TRBJ2-1
d_call: NA
v_call: TRBV4-1
cdr3_nt: TGCGCCAGCAGCAATGCACGGCCCAATGAGCAGTTCTTC
cdr3_aa: CASSNARPNEQFF

clone_size: many
j_call: TRBJ2-7
d_call: TRBD2
v_call: TRBV28
cdr3_nt: TGTGCCAGCAGTTTCGGACTAGCGGGATTCGAGCAGTACTTC
cdr3_aa: CASSFGLAGFEQYF

clone_size: many
j_call: TRBJ1-6
d_call: NA
v_call: TRBV20-1
cdr3_nt: TGCAGTGCTAGTTGGGTTTCACCCCTCCACTTT
cdr3_aa: CSASWVSPLHF

clone_size: NA
j_call: TRBJ1-1
d_call: TRBD1
v_call: TRBV11-2
cdr3_nt: TGTGCCAGCAGCGGGGCAGGGGGGGTAGGTACTGAAGCTTTCTTT
cdr3_aa: CASSGAGGVGTEAFF

clone_size: NA
j_call: TRBJ1-2
d_call: TRBD1
v_call: TRBV20-1
cdr3_nt: TGCAGTGGAGCCACCGCCGACAGGGTTTTGGATGGCTACACCTTC
cdr3_aa: CSGATADRVLDGYTF

clone_size: many
j_call: TRBJ2-1
d_call: NA
v_call: TRBV4-2
cdr3_nt: TGTGCCAGCAGCCAAGATACAGGGAATGAGCAGTTCTTC
cdr3_aa: CASSQDTGNEQFF

clone_size: few
j_call: TRBJ2-2
d_call: NA
v_call: TRBV6-5
cdr3_nt: TGTGCCAGCAGTTACGGGATGAACACCGGGGAGCTGTTTTTT
cdr3_aa: CASSYGMNTGELFF

clone_size: many
j_call: TRBJ2-7
d_call: NA
v_call: TRBV15
cdr3_nt: TGTGCCAGGCACAGGGAATACTACGAGCAGTACTTC
cdr3_aa: CARHREYYEQYF

clone_size: many
j_call: TRBJ1-1
d_call: NA
v_call: TRBV5-1
cdr3_nt: TGCGCCAGCAGAATTCAAGGCATGAACACTGAAGCTTTCTTT
cdr3_aa: CASRIQGMNTEAFF

clone_size: many
j_call: TRBJ1-6
d_call: NA
v_call: TRBV7-9
cdr3_nt: TGTGCCAGCGGAAGCGACAGCTCCTATAATTCACCCCTCCACTTT
cdr3_aa: CASGSDSSYNSPLHF